These T cell receptor beta chains were read from a single sample in a study of blood T cells in healthy people across ages. TCRdb re-called the 5' RACE reads through MiXCR, storing one row per CDR3 protein. This sample yields 550,000 to 700,000 distinct CDR3 sequences, of which approximately 25% are seen a single time; 18% belongs to the top ten. Sequenced sample: blood. Receptors were obtained from a woman in her seventies in good health. Each CDR3 is given with its conserved first and last residue. D genes are given only for firm matches. Expanded clones are given a class, and other clones once, few, many or no size at all.

TRBV5-1	TRBJ2-1	.	few	TGCGCCAGCAGCTTTCCGGGGGATAACAATGAGCAGTTCTTC	CASSFPGDNNEQFF
TRBV6-2/TRBV6-3	TRBJ2-5	.	once	TGTGCCAGCAGAGACACGACAGGTCCGGATGAGCAGTACTTC	CASRDTTGPDEQYF
TRBV9	TRBJ1-2	.	.	TGTGCCAGCAGCCCCTTGAGGGTTGGCTACACCTTC	CASSPLRVGYTF
TRBV6-6	TRBJ2-5	TRBD1	many	TGTGCCAGCAGCACCGGGACAGGACAAGAGACCCAGTACTTC	CASSTGTGQETQYF
TRBV10-3	TRBJ2-1	.	.	TGTGCCATCAGTTCAACCGAGGTAAATGAGCAGTTCTTC	CAISSTEVNEQFF
TRBV29-1	TRBJ2-6	.	few	TGCAGCGTGATCTCTGGGGCCAACGTCCTGACTTTC	CSVISGANVLTF
TRBV7-2	TRBJ2-3	.	.	TGTGCCAGCAGCCTGAATGGGGTTGGCACAGATACGCAGTATTTT	CASSLNGVGTDTQYF
TRBV7-2	TRBJ1-3	.	few	TGTGCCAGCAGCTTAAGACAGTTGGGAAGTGGAAACACCATATATTTT	CASSLRQLGSGNTIYF
TRBV11-2	TRBJ1-1	.	.	TGTGCCAGCAGCCTTTTTCAAGAAGCTTTCTTT	CASSLFQEAFF
TRBV3-1	TRBJ2-1	TRBD2	few	TGTGCCAGCAGCATGGGACTAGCGTTCAATGAGCAGTTCTTC	CASSMGLAFNEQFF
TRBV4-3	TRBJ1-4	.	.	TGCGCCAGCAGCCAAGATAGGGCAGGGATGGTGGTTGGTGAAAAACTGTTTTTT	CASSQDRAGMVVGEKLFF
TRBV6-6	TRBJ1-2	TRBD1	.	TGTGCCAGCACCAGGACAGGGGGCTATGGCTACACCTTC	CASTRTGGYGYTF
TRBV5-8	TRBJ2-7	.	.	TGTGCCAGCAGTAGTTTGGGGCGGAAGGGATCCTACGAGCAGTACTTC	CASSSLGRKGSYEQYF
TRBV5-1	TRBJ1-4	TRBD1	few	TGCGCCAGCAGCCCGGGGACAGGGACGGCAGCAACTAATGAAAAACTGTTTTTT	CASSPGTGTAATNEKLFF
TRBV4-3	TRBJ2-5	.	few	TGCGCCAGCAGCCATACAGCAACTCAGTACTTC	CASSHTATQYF
TRBV6-6	TRBJ2-1	TRBD2	.	TGTGCCAGCAGTTACTCGCGGGGGGGACTAATCAATGAGCAGTTCTTC	CASSYSRGGLINEQFF